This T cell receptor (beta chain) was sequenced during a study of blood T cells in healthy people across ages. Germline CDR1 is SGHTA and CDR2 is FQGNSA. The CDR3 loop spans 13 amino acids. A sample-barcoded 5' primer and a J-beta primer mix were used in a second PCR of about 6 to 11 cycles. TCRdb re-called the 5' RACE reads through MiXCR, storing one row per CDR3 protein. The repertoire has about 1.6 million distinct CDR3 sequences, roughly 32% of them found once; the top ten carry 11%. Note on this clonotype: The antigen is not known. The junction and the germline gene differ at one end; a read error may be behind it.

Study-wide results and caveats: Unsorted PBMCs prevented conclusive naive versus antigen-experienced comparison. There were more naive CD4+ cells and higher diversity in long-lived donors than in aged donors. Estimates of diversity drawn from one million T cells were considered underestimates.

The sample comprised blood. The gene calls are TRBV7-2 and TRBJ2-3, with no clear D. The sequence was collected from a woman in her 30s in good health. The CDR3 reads CASGFPSTDTQYF. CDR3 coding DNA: TGTGCCAGCGGCTTCCCCAGCACAGATACGCAGTATTTT.